One sample yielded the 22 T cell receptor beta chains listed below, sequenced in a study of shared clonotypes between healthy human individuals. Sequencing used immunoSEQ multiplex PCR; TCRdb keeps in-frame clones, though not all of them. The data contain over 2 million clones, roughly 95% of them seen just once; the ten biggest clones take up roughly 1%. Naive CD8 isolation took CD45RO-negative cells positively selected for CCR7 and excluded terminally differentiated effector memory CD45RA+ cells. Sequencing used naive CD8+ T cells sorted from blood. These receptor sequences come from a man aged 18-30 years in good health.

The gene calls are TRBV5-1 and TRBJ2-7; D perhaps matches TRBD2 (5 bases). CDR3 length: 16 amino acids. Germline V gene sequence: CDR1 SGHRS, CDR2 YFSETQ. Trimming took 4 bases from V and 7 from J, leaving 24 bases between them. CDR3 DNA: TGCGCCAGCAGCCTATGGGGTACGGATAGTACGGGGGAGCAGTACTTC. Its protein product is CASSLWGTDSTGEQYF.

The V call is TRBV13, the J call TRBJ2-1; 13 positions agree with TRBD2. The CDR3 covers 17 residues. The V gene's germline CDR1 is PRHDT and CDR2 FYEKMQ (reference sequence). The V and J ends lost 5 bases and 3 bases, in that order; junction bases with no gene match: 7. CDR3 sequence (DNA): TGTGCCAGCAGCCCGGCCGGGACTAGCGGGGTCTACAATGAGCAGTTCTTC. This sequence encodes CASSPAGTSGVYNEQFF.

This sequence joins TRBV27 and TRBJ1-2; D unresolved. Trimming took off 0 bases at V and 2 bases at J, with 10 bases between the two ends. Germline V CDR1 and CDR2: MNHEY, SMNVEV (reference sequence). The CDR3 totals 15 residues. Written as DNA, the CDR3 is TGTGCCAGCAGTTTATCGATTTTGGGGAACTATGGCTACACCTTC. It yields the protein CASSLSILGNYGYTF.

V and J are TRBV5-6 and TRBJ2-1, with TRBD1 identical over 11 bases. The CDR3 is 16 amino acids. Per germline, CDR1 SGHDT and CDR2 YYEEEE. J was trimmed by 5 bases and V by 5 bases; bases with no gene match: 9. This CDR3 is CASSSGTGGLDNEQFF. In DNA form, the CDR3 reads TGTGCCAGCAGTTCCGGGACAGGGGGATTGGACAATGAGCAGTTCTTC.

The V gene is TRBV29-1, the J gene TRBJ1-1, with a tentative D call TRBD1 (6 bases). The V gene's germline CDR1 is SQVTM and CDR2 ANQGSEA. This CDR3 is 12 amino acids long. Trimming took 7 bases from V and 8 from J, leaving 17 bases between them. The CDR3 bases are TGCAGCGCAGAAGGTAACAGGGCCGAAGCTTTCTTT. Amino acid sequence: CSAEGNRAEAFF.

A word on this clone: At the DNA level, this CDR3 is encoded by other sequences in the same sample as well. The V gene is TRBV27, the J gene TRBJ2-7, with no clear D. The germline CDR1 and CDR2 sequences are MNHEY and SMNVEV (reference sequence). The CDR3 covers 11 residues. The ends were cut back, 3 bases at V and 4 bases at J, with 4 bases in the middle. The CDR3 loop is CASSFGYEQYF. The CDR3 DNA reads as TGTGCCAGCAGTTTCGGTTACGAGCAGTACTTC.

This chain links TRBV6-1 with TRBJ2-7, with 7 bases identical to TRBD1. Germline CDR1 is MNHNS and CDR2 is SASEGT. The CDR3 contains 12 residues. The V gene end was trimmed by 8 bases and the J gene end by 4 bases; junction bases not matched to a gene: 5. The CDR3 here is CASWDSLYEQYF. DNA for the CDR3: TGTGCCAGCTGGGACAGTTTATACGAGCAGTACTTC.

Points on this clone: This CDR3 is also generated by other DNA sequences in the sample. The J gene is TRBJ2-7, the V gene TRBV9; 7 positions agree with TRBD1. This CDR3 comprises 15 residues. J was trimmed by 1 base and V by 0 bases; bases with no gene match: 4. Germline V CDR1 and CDR2: SGDLS, YYNGEE. The CDR3 DNA follows: TGTGCCAGCAGCGTAGAGCCAGGGGGATCCTACGAGCAGTACTTC. This encodes CASSVEPGGSYEQYF.

The chain uses TRBV7-9 and TRBJ2-2, with 7 bases aligning to TRBD1. This CDR3 comprises 15 residues. Per the germline V gene, CDR1 is SEHNR and CDR2 is FQNEAQ (reference sequence). The ends lost 5 bases at V and 5 bases at J; junction bases unmatched: 8. Here the CDR3 reads CASSPRDSGTGELFF. CDR3 coding DNA: TGTGCCAGCAGCCCCCGGGACAGCGGTACCGGGGAGCTGTTTTTT.

The genes are TRBV2 and TRBJ2-2, with D perhaps matching TRBD2 (5 bases). The V gene's germline CDR1 is SNHLY and CDR2 FYNNEI. V was shortened by 3 bases and J by 7 bases, with 15 bases between the two germline ends. This CDR3 is built from 15 residues. The CDR3 DNA sequence: TGTGCCAGCAGTGATAATCAACGCCGGGGCGGGGAGCTGTTTTTT. Amino acid sequence: CASSDNQRRGGELFF. Full variable domain (remainder filled in from reference TRBV2 and TRBJ2-2): EPEVTQTPSHQVTQMGQEVILRCVPISNHLYFYWYRQILGQKVEFLVSFYNNEISEKSEIFDDQFSVERPDGSNFTLKIRSTKLEDSAMYFCASSDNQRRGGELFFGEGSRLTVL.

V usage is TRBV29-1 and J usage is TRBJ1-1; no clear D gene. The CDR3 sequence is 13 residues long. CDR1 and CDR2 from the germline V gene are SQVTM and ANQGSEA. The ends were cut back, 0 bases at V and 3 bases at J, with 8 bases in the middle. In DNA, the CDR3 is TGCAGCGTTGAAGATGGCCACCACACTGAAGCTTTCTTT. Its protein is CSVEDGHHTEAFF.

Worth noting for this clone: Other DNA sequences in this sample translate to the same CDR3. This chain uses TRBV27 with TRBJ1-5; TRBD1 agrees at 8 bases. The CDR3 totals 15 residues. J was trimmed by 5 bases and V by 0 bases; bases with no gene match: 3. The germline CDR1 and CDR2 sequences are MNHEY and SMNVEV (reference sequence). In DNA, the CDR3 is TGTGCCAGCAGTTTATCGAGGACAGGGTATCAGCCCCAGCATTTT. This translates into CASSLSRTGYQPQHF.

The gene calls are TRBV29-1 and TRBJ2-1, with D possibly matching TRBD2 (6 bases). Germline lookup yields CDR1 SQVTM and CDR2 ANQGSEA. V was clipped by 1 base and J by 4 bases, with 14 bases between them. The length of the CDR3 is 15 residues. As DNA, the CDR3 is TGCAGCGTTGAAGGTGGGCCCGGAGGGTACAATGAGCAGTTCTTC. It specifies CSVEGGPGGYNEQFF.

This clone was seen only once. The genes are TRBV18 and TRBJ2-5; D gene unclear. The J call could be wrong; TRBJ2-7 is a better fit for the DNA end. Germline CDR1 reads KGHSH; CDR2 reads LQKENI. The CDR3 covers 13 residues. The CDR3 coding sequence is TGTGCCAGCTCACCTGACGCTTCCTACGAGCAGTACTTC. It yields the protein CASSPDASYEQYF.

The genes are TRBV6-5 and TRBJ2-5; D possibly uses TRBD1 or TRBD2 (5 bases each). V dropped 2 bases and J dropped 5 bases, with 15 bases sitting between them. CDR1 MNHEY and CDR2 SVGAGI come from the germline V gene. The CDR3 loop spans 15 amino acids. CDR3 loop: CASSYASGPRETQYF. Here the CDR3 DNA reads TGTGCCAGCAGTTACGCCTCGGGGCCGAGGGAGACCCAGTACTTC.

This clone was seen only once. V and J are TRBV9 and TRBJ2-7; TRBD2 agrees at 14 bases. The CDR3 totals 15 residues. The V gene's germline CDR1 is SGDLS and CDR2 YYNGEE. V lost 4 bases and J lost 3; bases outside the gene matches: 3. The CDR3 sequence: CASSPGLAGVYEQYF. In DNA form, the CDR3 reads TGTGCCAGCAGCCCGGGACTAGCGGGGGTCTACGAGCAGTACTTC.

The rearrangement links TRBV11-2 to TRBJ2-1; D unresolved. V dropped 1 base and J dropped 8 bases, with 18 bases sitting between them. From germline, CDR1 is SGHAT and CDR2 FQNNGV. The CDR3 has 16 amino acids. The CDR3 DNA sequence: TGTGCCAGCAGCTTAGTTGCGGTCCAATCCGGTGATGAGCAGTTCTTC. Its protein product is CASSLVAVQSGDEQFF. The full variable domain, its missing parts supplied by reference TRBV11-2 and TRBJ2-1, is EAGVAQSPRYKIIEKRQSVAFWCNPISGHATLYWYQQILGQGPKLLIQFQNNGVVDDSQLPKDRFSAERLKGVDSTLKIQPAKLEDSAVYLCASSLVAVQSGDEQFFGPGTRLTVL.

V gene TRBV4-1 combines with J gene TRBJ2-3; no definite D call. Between the trimmed V and J ends, which lost 0 bases and 3 bases, there was a span of 16 bases. CDR1 and CDR2 (germline): MGHRA, YSYEKL. This CDR3 has 17 amino acids. The CDR3 DNA is TGCGCCAGCAGCCAAGATGAACTCGGGCCCGAGACAGATACGCAGTATTTT. Translated: CASSQDELGPETDTQYF.

The chain combines TRBV5-1 with TRBJ2-7; 7 nucleotides align to TRBD1. Per germline, CDR1 SGHRS and CDR2 YFSETQ. Germline trimming cut 0 bases from V and 0 bases from J; bases unmatched to any gene: 9. This CDR3 has 17 amino acids. CDR3 in amino acids: CASSLDFRTGYSYEQYF. DNA of the CDR3: TGCGCCAGCAGCTTGGACTTTAGGACAGGCTACTCCTACGAGCAGTACTTC.

The CDR3 DNA is TGCGCCAGCAGCACCCGGACAGGGGGCGGCACCGGGGAGCTGTTTTTT. This codes for CASSTRTGGGTGELFF. V and J are TRBV4-1 and TRBJ2-2; 11 nucleotides line up with TRBD1. The CDR3 sequence is 16 residues long. Per the germline V gene, CDR1 is MGHRA and CDR2 is YSYEKL. With 5 bases clipped from V and 4 bases from J, the junction kept 6 bases outside the gene matches.

V and J are TRBV30 and TRBJ1-1, with D unresolved. Germline loops: CDR1 GTSNPN, CDR2 SVGIG (reference sequence). CDR3 size: 15 residues. V was shortened by 0 bases and J by 5 bases, with 16 bases between the two germline ends. This CDR3 is CAWSVSRGFSTEAFF. The CDR3, as DNA: TGTGCCTGGAGTGTATCTCGGGGTTTCTCTACTGAAGCTTTCTTT.

The chain employs TRBV27 and TRBJ1-2, with D perhaps TRBD1 (5 bases). This CDR3 is 15 amino acids long. The germline V gene encodes CDR1 MNHEY and CDR2 SMNVEV (reference sequence). Between the trimmed V and J ends, which lost 5 bases and 4 bases, there was a span of 17 bases. The CDR3 spells CASSPGTSGGYGYTF. The DNA of the CDR3 is TGTGCCAGCAGTCCGGGGACGTCGGGAGGCTATGGCTACACCTTC.